This is a list of T cell receptor beta chains from one sample in a study of blood T cell repertoires in COVID-19. This table comes from immunoSEQ multiplex PCR, and its TCRdb copy is limited to in-frame clones, with some not included. There are 100,000 to 150,000 clones in the sample; approximately 68% occur only once, and 2% to 2.5% lies in the top ten. Sequencing was performed on peripheral blood. Every receptor here comes from a woman in her seventies with acute or convalescent COVID-19. CDR3s include the opening cysteine and the closing phenylalanine or tryptophan. A D gene is named only where the DNA matches it firmly. Only part of the rows carry a size: once, few, many, or a class if the clone is expanded.

v_call,d_call,j_call,cdr3_length,clone_size,cdr3_nt,cdr3_aa
TRBV15,TRBD2,TRBJ2-5,16,NA,TGTGCCACCAGCAGAGAGGTAGCGGGGTACCAAGAGACCCAGTACTTC,CATSREVAGYQETQYF
TRBV6-2/TRBV6-3,TRBD1,TRBJ2-3,17,NA,TGTGCCAGCAGTTACACATACGGACAGGGGTCCACAGATACGCAGTATTTT,CASSYTYGQGSTDTQYF
TRBV6-5,TRBD1,TRBJ1-3,15,many,TGTGCCAGCAGTCTCGGGACAGGGACTGGAAACACCATATATTTT,CASSLGTGTGNTIYF
TRBV2,NA,TRBJ1-5,14,NA,TGTGCCAGTGGGACAAGAATGAGCAATCAGCCCCAGCATTTT,CASGTRMSNQPQHF
TRBV7-8,TRBD1,TRBJ1-1,15,NA,TGTGCCAGCAGCCCGGCCTTGACAGGGGGCCCTGAAGCTTTCTTT,CASSPALTGGPEAFF
TRBV4-1,TRBD1,TRBJ2-3,15,NA,TGCGCCAGCAGCGGCCGGGACAGGCTCACAGATACGCAGTATTTT,CASSGRDRLTDTQYF
TRBV3-1/TRBV3-2,TRBD1,TRBJ2-5,16,NA,TGTGCCAGTTTTTTCCGGGACAGGGGGAGGAACGAGACCCAGTACTTC,CASFFRDRGRNETQYF
TRBV7-9,TRBD1,TRBJ2-5,16,NA,TGTGCCAGCAGCTTAGGTGACAGGGGGCGGCGAGAGACCCAGTACTTC,CASSLGDRGRRETQYF
TRBV6-2/TRBV6-3,NA,TRBJ2-5,14,few,TGTGCCAGCAGTTACACCGGAGGCGGTCGGTCCCAGTACTTC,CASSYTGGGRSQYF
TRBV6-6,TRBD1,TRBJ1-5,16,NA,TGTGCCAGCAGTTTCCCCGGGACAGGGGTCAATCAGCCCCAGCATTTT,CASSFPGTGVNQPQHF
TRBV2,TRBD1,TRBJ2-7,13,few,TGTGCCAGCACTGCGACAGGGCAAGTCGAGCAGTACTTC,CASTATGQVEQYF
TRBV6-5,NA,TRBJ1-5,13,NA,TGTGCCAGCAGTACGCAGGGGAATCAGCCCCAGCATTTT,CASSTQGNQPQHF
TRBV28,TRBD1,TRBJ1-5,17,NA,TGTGCCAGCAGTCCCGGGACAGGGTCTCTTAGCAATCAGCCCCAGCATTTT,CASSPGTGSLSNQPQHF
TRBV28,TRBD1,TRBJ1-2,13,NA,TGTGCCAGCAGTTTGGACAGGAACTATGGCTACACCTTC,CASSLDRNYGYTF
TRBV11-2,NA,TRBJ2-7,12,NA,TGTGCCAGCAGCCCTTGGGGCCACGAGCAGTACTTC,CASSPWGHEQYF
TRBV19,NA,TRBJ1-4,14,NA,TGTGCCAGTAGTATAGTCACTTATAATGAAAAACTGTTTTTT,CASSIVTYNEKLFF
TRBV6-6,NA,TRBJ1-1,14,NA,TGTGCCAGCAGTTACGGCAGGGGCGGCACTGAAGCTTTCTTT,CASSYGRGGTEAFF
TRBV27,NA,TRBJ1-2,13,NA,TGTGCCAGCAGTTTCGGGGGGCGGTATGGCTACACCTTC,CASSFGGRYGYTF
TRBV3-1/TRBV3-2,NA,TRBJ1-4,13,few,TGTGCCAGCAGATTCCAAGGGGGTGAAAAACTGTTTTTT,CASRFQGGEKLFF
TRBV7-8,TRBD1,TRBJ1-5,14,NA,TGTGCCAGCAGTAACGGACAGGTATACCAGCCCCAGCATTTT,CASSNGQVYQPQHF
TRBV5-1,TRBD1,TRBJ1-5,15,NA,TGCGCCAGCAGCTTAACAGGGGTTAGCAATCAGCCCCAGCATTTT,CASSLTGVSNQPQHF
TRBV4-1,TRBD2,TRBJ2-4,17,NA,TGCGCCAGCAGCCAAGTGGGGAGCGGGAGGGCCCAACACATTCAGTACTTC,CASSQVGSGRAQHIQYF
TRBV12-3/TRBV12-4,TRBD1,TRBJ1-1,13,many,TGTGCCAGCAAAAGGACAGGGGCGACTGAAGCTTTCTTT,CASKRTGATEAFF
TRBV7-9,TRBD2,TRBJ2-1,19,NA,TGTGCCAGCAGCTTATTCTCCGGGACTAGCGGGAAGTGGTACAATGAGCAGTTCTTC,CASSLFSGTSGKWYNEQFF
TRBV7-2,NA,TRBJ1-1,13,NA,TGTGCCAGCAGCTACAGGGAGAACACTGAAGCTTTCTTT,CASSYRENTEAFF
TRBV19,NA,TRBJ2-1,16,NA,TGTGCCAGTAGTATACTTCAGGGACTGGCACACAATGAGCAGTTCTTC,CASSILQGLAHNEQFF